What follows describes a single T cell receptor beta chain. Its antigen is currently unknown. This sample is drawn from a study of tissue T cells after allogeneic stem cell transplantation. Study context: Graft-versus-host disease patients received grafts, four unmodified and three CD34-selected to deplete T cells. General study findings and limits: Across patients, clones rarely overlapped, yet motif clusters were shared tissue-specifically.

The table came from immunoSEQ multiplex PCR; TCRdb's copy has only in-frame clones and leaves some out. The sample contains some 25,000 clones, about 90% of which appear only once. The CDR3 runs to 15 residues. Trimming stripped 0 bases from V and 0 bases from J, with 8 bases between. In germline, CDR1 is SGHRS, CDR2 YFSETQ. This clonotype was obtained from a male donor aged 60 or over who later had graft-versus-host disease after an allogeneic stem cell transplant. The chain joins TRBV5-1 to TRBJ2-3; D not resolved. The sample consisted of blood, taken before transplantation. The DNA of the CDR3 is TGCGCCAGCAGCTTGGACGGATCTAGCACAGATACGCAGTATTTT. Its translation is CASSLDGSSTDTQYF. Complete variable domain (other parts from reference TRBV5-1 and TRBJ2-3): KAGVTQTPRYLIKTRGQQVTLSCSPISGHRSVSWYQQTPGQGLQFLFEYFSETQRNKGNFPGRFSGRQFSNSRSEMNVSTLELGDSALYLCASSLDGSSTDTQYFGPGTRLTVL.